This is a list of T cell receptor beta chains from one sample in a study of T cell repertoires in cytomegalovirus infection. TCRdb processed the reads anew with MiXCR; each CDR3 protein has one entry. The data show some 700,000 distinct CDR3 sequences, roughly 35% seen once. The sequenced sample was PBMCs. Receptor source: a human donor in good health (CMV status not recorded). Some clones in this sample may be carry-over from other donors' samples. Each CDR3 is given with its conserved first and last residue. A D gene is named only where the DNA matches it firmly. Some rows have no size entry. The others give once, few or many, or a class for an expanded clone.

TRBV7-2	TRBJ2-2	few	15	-	TGTGCCAGCACATTAGACAGGGGAGGGATCGGGGAGCTGTTTTTT	CASTLDRGGIGELFF
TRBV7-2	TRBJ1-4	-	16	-	TGTGCCAGCAGCTTAGTGGCCGAGGCAACTAATGAAAAACTGTTTTTT	CASSLVAEATNEKLFF
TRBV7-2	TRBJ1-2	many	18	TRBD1	TGTGCCAGCAGCCAACGCCGGGACAGGGGCGGTCTAGGCTATGGCTACACCTTC	CASSQRRDRGGLGYGYTF
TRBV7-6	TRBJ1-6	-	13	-	TGTGCCAGCAGCTTATTGGGTGATTCACCCCTCCACTTT	CASSLLGDSPLHF
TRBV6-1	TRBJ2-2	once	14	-	TGTGCCATCGGATGTACGGCCAACACCGGGGAGCTGTTTTTT	CAIGCTANTGELFF
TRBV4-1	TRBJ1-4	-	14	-	TGCGCCACCCATACCGGGATACGGGGTGAAAAACTGTTTTTT	CATHTGIRGEKLFF
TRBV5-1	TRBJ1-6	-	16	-	TGCGCCAGCAGCTTATCGGGACAAACTACGAATTCACCCCTCCACTTT	CASSLSGQTTNSPLHF
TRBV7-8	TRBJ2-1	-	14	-	TGTGCCAGCAGCTTACGCGTGACCTACAATGAGCAGTTCTTC	CASSLRVTYNEQFF
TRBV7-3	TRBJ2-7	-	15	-	TGTGCCAGCAGCCCCTCTGCAGGGGCTCGAATCGAGCAGTACTTC	CASSPSAGARIEQYF
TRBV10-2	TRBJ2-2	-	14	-	TGCGCCAGCAGTGAGTACCCCTACACCGGGGAGCTGTTTTTT	CASSEYPYTGELFF
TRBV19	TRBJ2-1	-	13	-	TGTGCCAGTAGCAAGACTCCCTACAATGAGCAGTTCTTC	CASSKTPYNEQFF
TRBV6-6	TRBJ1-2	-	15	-	TGTGACAGCAAAGAGCGAGGGGCTCTCGGAGACGTCGACACCTTC	CDSKERGALGDVDTF
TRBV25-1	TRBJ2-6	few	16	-	TGTGCCAGCAGTGGAACCCCAGGGACCTGGGCCAACGTCCTGACTTTC	CASSGTPGTWANVLTF
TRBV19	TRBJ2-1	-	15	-	TGTGCCAGTAGTATTCCCGGGATGTCCTACAATGAGCAGTTCTTC	CASSIPGMSYNEQFF